Listed here are 4 T cell receptor beta chains from one sample, sequenced in a study of T-cell reconstitution after alpha-beta-depleted transplantation in children. The TCRbeta library was prepared with unique molecular identifiers. One entry per CDR3 protein, called by TCRdb with MiXCR from the PCR reads. This table has 98,000 or so distinct CDR3 sequences, less than 25% appearing once. The sample here was PBMCs, taken before TCRalphabeta/CD19-depleted stem cell transplant. Source of these receptors: a boy younger than 10 with acute lymphoblastic leukemia, due to receive a stem cell transplant.

The CDR3 here is CASSFTLGRSSYEQYF. As DNA, the CDR3 is TGTGCCAGCAGTTTTACCCTCGGACGTAGCTCCTACGAGCAGTACTTC. The chain is built from TRBV12-3 or TRBV12-4 and TRBJ2-7, with D hard to call. The CDR3 is 16 amino acids. Trimming left V 3 bases short and J 0 bases short, with 15 bases between.

The chain combines TRBV7-9 with TRBJ1-1; TRBD1 might be the D (5 bases). Germline V gives CDR1 SEHNR, CDR2 FQNEAQ (reference sequence). This CDR3 spans 15 amino acids. V was clipped by 5 bases and J by 0 bases, with 13 bases between them. The DNA of the CDR3 is TGTGCCAGCAGCCCTGTGGACAAGCTGAACACTGAAGCTTTCTTT. Its translation is CASSPVDKLNTEAFF.

Only a few counts were recorded for this clonotype. V is TRBV5-1 and J is TRBJ2-7; D remains ambiguous. The CDR3 is 15 residues long. V dropped 2 bases and J dropped 6 bases, with 18 bases sitting between them. CDR1 is SGHRS, CDR2 YFSETQ, per germline. The CDR3 sequence is CASSLDRAGRPEQYF. The DNA for the CDR3 is TGCGCCAGCAGCTTAGACCGGGCCGGGCGGCCCGAGCAGTACTTC.

V and J are TRBV9 and TRBJ2-5; D is unresolved. The V gene's germline CDR1 is SGDLS and CDR2 YYNGEE. The CDR3 sequence is 14 residues long. Trimming pared 2 bases from V and 5 bases from J, leaving 13 bases between. As DNA, the CDR3 is TGTGCCAGCAGCGTCTCCCCTTCCGGGGAGACCCAGTACTTC. Residues: CASSVSPSGETQYF.